A single sample gave rise to the 22 T cell receptor beta chains below, sequenced in a study of T cell repertoires in cytomegalovirus infection. Which antigens these TCRs recognize remains unknown. TCRdb fed the reads into MiXCR, producing one record per CDR3 protein. The sample comprises 300,000 to 400,000 distinct CDR3 sequences, roughly 28% of which are singletons, and about 20% rests with the top ten. This specimen consisted of cultured PBMCs, obtained from culture after CMV antigen stimulation. These receptor sequences come from a human donor in good health (CMV status not recorded). Some clones in this sample may be carry-over from other donors' samples.

This clonotype appeared a few times. V is TRBV28 and J is TRBJ2-3; 8 bases match TRBD2. Germline trimming cut 4 bases from V and 1 base from J; bases unmatched to any gene: 4. Germline CDR1 and CDR2: MDHEN and SYDVKM. The length of the CDR3 is 15 residues. CDR3 DNA: TGTGCCAGCAGTTCCGGGAGGGCCCGCACAGATACGCAGTATTTT. Translated: CASSSGRARTDTQYF.

This chain connects TRBV24-1 to TRBJ2-7; TRBD1 might be the D (6 bases). V was cut by 6 bases and J by 0 bases, with 14 bases left in between. The CDR3 has 15 amino acids. Looked up from germline, CDR1 is KGHDR and CDR2 is SFDVKD. DNA for the CDR3: TGTGCCACCAGTCAAAACGGACAGAGCTCCTACGAGCAGTACTTC. Translating gives CATSQNGQSSYEQYF.

V and J are TRBV24-1 and TRBJ2-3; 8 nucleotides agree with TRBD1. J was trimmed by 6 bases and V by 4 bases; bases with no gene match: 5. Germline V CDR1 and CDR2: KGHDR, SFDVKD. The CDR3 loop spans 14 amino acids. The CDR3 here is CATSDLTGADTQYF. In nucleotides, the CDR3 is TGTGCCACCAGTGACCTGACAGGGGCCGATACGCAGTATTTT.

This clonotype was counted many times. The rearrangement links TRBV7-3 to TRBJ2-5; 8 bases are shared with TRBD2. Per germline, CDR1 SGHTA and CDR2 FQGTGA. This CDR3 region has 18 residues. V shed 5 bases, J shed 4 bases, and the junction held 18 bases outside the gene matches. CDR3 nucleotide sequence: TGTGCCAGCAGCCTAAGGGGAATTGGCGGGAGGAGAGGAGAGACCCAGTACTTC. The encoded protein is CASSLRGIGGRRGETQYF.

This rearrangement joins TRBV5-1 to TRBJ2-3; TRBD2 aligns across 15 bases. J gave up 4 bases and V 0 bases, and 0 bases lay outside the gene matches. The CDR3 has 16 amino acids. Germline V gene data show CDR1 as SGHRS and CDR2 as YFSETQ. This CDR3 is CASSLGTSGGADTQYF. In nucleotides, the CDR3 is TGCGCCAGCAGCTTGGGGACTAGCGGGGGGGCAGATACGCAGTATTTT.

The rearrangement uses TRBV7-6 and TRBJ1-1; D is possibly TRBD1 (6 bases). Trimming removed 1 base from V and 5 bases from J, with 11 bases in between. Germline CDR1 and CDR2: SGHVS and FNYEAQ. The CDR3 extends over 14 amino acids. DNA for the CDR3: TGTGCCAGCAGCTTAGGGAGGGGACATACTGAAGCTTTCTTT. Translating it yields CASSLGRGHTEAFF.

This clonotype was detected only a few times. The rearrangement uses TRBV9 and TRBJ2-1; TRBD1 might be the D (7 bases). Trimming took off 3 bases at V and 3 bases at J, with 16 bases between the two ends. Per germline, CDR1 SGDLS and CDR2 YYNGEE. The CDR3 loop spans 16 amino acids. This CDR3 reads CASSALGRGDYNEQFF. CDR3 nucleotide sequence: TGTGCCAGCAGCGCCCTAGGCAGGGGGGACTACAATGAGCAGTTCTTC.

This rearrangement joins TRBV15 to TRBJ2-7; TRBD2 might be the D (6 bases). The CDR3 has 16 amino acids. Germline V gene lookup returns CDR1 LNHNV and CDR2 YYDKDF (reference sequence). V dropped 1 base and J dropped 0 bases, with 13 bases sitting between them. The CDR3 region is CATSRVGGRLSYEQYF. DNA for the CDR3: TGTGCCACCAGCAGAGTCGGAGGGCGGCTCTCCTACGAGCAGTACTTC.

The chain has TRBV28 and TRBJ1-4, with D possibly matching TRBD1 (5 bases). The CDR3 length is 12 residues. Germline lookup yields CDR1 MDHEN and CDR2 SYDVKM. V was cut by 7 bases and J by 12 bases, with 15 bases left in between. CDR3 DNA: TGTGCCAGCACCATCTGGGACGGTGAACTGTTTTTT. This translates into CASTIWDGELFF.

Written as DNA, the CDR3 is TGTGCCAGCAGCTTAGAGGTAATTGCGCGGGCTTTCTTT. Translating gives CASSLEVIARAFF. This chain uses TRBV7-2 with TRBJ1-1; no reliable D call. From germline, CDR1 is SGHTA and CDR2 FQGNSA. The CDR3 spans 13 residues. Trimming took 1 base from V and 11 from J, leaving 14 bases between them.

This clonotype occurred many times. The V gene is TRBV7-2, the J gene TRBJ2-7; TRBD2 matches 12 bases. Unmatched junction bases numbered 4, after V lost 4 bases and J lost 3 bases. From germline, CDR1 is SGHTA and CDR2 FQGNSA. The CDR3 length is 15 residues. The CDR3 sequence: CASSSLAGGGYEQYF. The CDR3 DNA reads TGTGCCAGCAGCTCCCTAGCGGGAGGGGGCTACGAGCAGTACTTC.

The rearrangement joins TRBV7-8 to TRBJ1-4; the D is unclear. V was trimmed by 2 bases and J by 0 bases, leaving 7 bases between them. Germline-derived CDR1 and CDR2 are SGHVS and FQNEAQ. This CDR3 spans 15 amino acids. The CDR3 loop reads CASSLLTSTNEKLFF. CDR3 nucleotide sequence: TGTGCCAGCAGCTTACTGACGTCAACTAATGAAAAACTGTTTTTT.

Only a few counts were recorded for this clonotype. The chain uses TRBV4-2 and TRBJ2-7; maybe TRBD2 (5 bases). With 4 bases removed from V and 5 bases from J, the gap between germline ends came to 18 bases. CDR3 length: 15 amino acids. The germline V gene has CDR1 LGHNA and CDR2 YNFKEQ. As DNA, the CDR3 is TGTGCCAGCAGCCCCCGGGATATGGGTGAGGACGAGCAGTACTTC. Residues: CASSPRDMGEDEQYF.

Ten or more counts support this clonotype. The chain links TRBV10-3 to TRBJ1-1; D might be TRBD1 (6 bases). Germline loops: CDR1 ENHRY, CDR2 SYGVKD. V was cut by 3 bases and J by 2 bases, with 7 bases left in between. This CDR3 is 13 amino acids long. The CDR3 reads CAISDRGNTEAFF. In nucleotides, the CDR3 is TGTGCCATCAGTGACAGGGGTAACACTGAAGCTTTCTTT.

This clonotype has only a few counts. The rearrangement uses TRBV2 and TRBJ1-1; no reliable D call. Germline V gene lookup returns CDR1 SNHLY and CDR2 FYNNEI. V was shortened by 11 bases and J by 1 base, with 14 bases between the two germline ends. CDR3 size: 13 residues. CDR3 sequence: CASKRHSNTEAFF. In DNA form, the CDR3 reads TGTGCCTCAAAACGACACTCGAACACTGAAGCTTTCTTT.

V usage is TRBV5-1 and J usage is TRBJ1-2; D is ambiguous. Trimming cost V 4 bases and J 4 bases, with 14 bases left between them. The CDR3 extends over 14 amino acids. Germline V lookup: CDR1 SGHRS, CDR2 YFSETQ. The CDR3: CASSQSASPYGYTF. CDR3 nucleotides: TGCGCCAGCAGCCAATCGGCCAGCCCCTATGGCTACACCTTC.

The chain is built from TRBV5-1 and TRBJ2-5; D is perhaps TRBD1 (5 bases). The CDR3 consists of 15 residues. V was pared by 0 bases and J by 2 bases, with 11 bases between. Germline-derived CDR1 and CDR2 are SGHRS and YFSETQ. The CDR3 DNA reads as TGCGCCAGCAGCTTGGAGGGGCGCCGGCAAGAGACCCAGTACTTC. Amino acids: CASSLEGRRQETQYF.

This clonotype was counted between two and nine times. The chain uses TRBV7-8 and TRBJ2-7, with TRBD1 matching over 9 bases. This CDR3 region has 14 residues. CDR1 and CDR2 (germline): SGHVS, FQNEAQ. The J segment lost 2 bases and the V segment lost 5 bases, leaving 4 bases of the junction unmatched. CDR3 nucleotide sequence: TGTGCCAGCAGCACGGGACAGGGACCCTACGAGCAGTACTTC. The encoded protein is CASSTGQGPYEQYF.

This clonotype has just a few counts. The chain links TRBV11-2 to TRBJ2-7; 7 positions agree with TRBD2. This CDR3 spans 13 amino acids. Germline-derived CDR1 and CDR2 are SGHAT and FQNNGV. J was trimmed by 3 bases and V by 4 bases; bases with no gene match: 3. CDR3 in amino acids: CASSWTRIYEQYF. The CDR3 nucleotides are TGTGCCAGCAGCTGGACTAGGATCTACGAGCAGTACTTC.

This clonotype appeared a single time. The gene calls are TRBV9 and TRBJ1-1, with 8 bases fitting TRBD1. CDR1 is SGDLS and CDR2 is YYNGEE in the germline V gene. The CDR3 length is 18 residues. The J segment lost 1 base and the V segment lost 0 bases, leaving 11 bases of the junction unmatched. CDR3 in amino acids: CASSVASGTGGPNTEAFF. The DNA of the CDR3 is TGTGCCAGCAGCGTAGCTTCCGGGACAGGTGGGCCGAACACTGAAGCTTTCTTT.

This clonotype was recorded at least ten times. The V call is TRBV12-3 or TRBV12-4, the J call TRBJ1-2, with D tentatively TRBD1 (5 bases). The CDR3 loop spans 12 amino acids. Trimming cost V 6 bases and J 8 bases, with 13 bases left between them. Here the CDR3 reads CASSLSGGGYTF. The CDR3 nucleotides are TGTGCCAGCAGCTTAAGCGGGGGAGGCTACACCTTC.

This clonotype was found a few times. The V gene is TRBV20-1, the J gene TRBJ2-3; D not resolved. The CDR3 totals 11 residues. CDR1 and CDR2 from the germline V gene are DFQATT and SNEGSKA (reference sequence). Trimming took 5 bases from V and 2 from J, leaving 5 bases between them. CDR3 sequence (DNA): TGCAGTGCTTCAAACACAGATACGCAGTATTTT. Its protein product is CSASNTDTQYF.